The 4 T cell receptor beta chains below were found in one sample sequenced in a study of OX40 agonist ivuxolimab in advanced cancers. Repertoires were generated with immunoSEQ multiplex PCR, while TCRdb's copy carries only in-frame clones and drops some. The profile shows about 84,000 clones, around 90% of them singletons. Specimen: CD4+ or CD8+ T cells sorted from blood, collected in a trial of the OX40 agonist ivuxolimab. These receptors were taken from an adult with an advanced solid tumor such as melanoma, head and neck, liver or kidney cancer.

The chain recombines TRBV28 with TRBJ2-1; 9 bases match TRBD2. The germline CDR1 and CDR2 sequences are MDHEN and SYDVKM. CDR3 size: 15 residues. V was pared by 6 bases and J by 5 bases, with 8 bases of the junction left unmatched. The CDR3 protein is CASSSGGRANNEQFF. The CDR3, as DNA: TGTGCCAGCAGCTCCGGCGGGAGGGCCAACAATGAGCAGTTCTTC.

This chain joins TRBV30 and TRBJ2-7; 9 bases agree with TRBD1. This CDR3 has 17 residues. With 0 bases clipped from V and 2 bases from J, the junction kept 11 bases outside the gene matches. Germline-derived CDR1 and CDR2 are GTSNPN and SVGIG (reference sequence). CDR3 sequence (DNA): TGTGCCTGGAGTGTACGAATCGGGACAGGGTACACCTACGAGCAGTACTTC. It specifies CAWSVRIGTGYTYEQYF.

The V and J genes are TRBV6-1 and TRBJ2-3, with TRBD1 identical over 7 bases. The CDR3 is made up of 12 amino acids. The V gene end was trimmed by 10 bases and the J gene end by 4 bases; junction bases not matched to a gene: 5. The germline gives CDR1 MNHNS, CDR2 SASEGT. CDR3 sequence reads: CATHTGADTQYF. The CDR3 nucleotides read TGTGCCACCCATACAGGGGCAGATACGCAGTATTTT.

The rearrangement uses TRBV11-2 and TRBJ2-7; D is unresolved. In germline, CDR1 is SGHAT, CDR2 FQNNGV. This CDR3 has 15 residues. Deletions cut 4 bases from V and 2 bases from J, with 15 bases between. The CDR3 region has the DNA TGTGCCAGCAGCTCATCGGACGGACGCCCCTACGAGCAGTACTTC. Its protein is CASSSSDGRPYEQYF.